This record concerns one T cell receptor (beta chain) sequence. This record comes from a study of control samples from healthy donors and cancer patients. Generated by immunoSEQ multiplex PCR, the TCRdb table keeps only in-frame clones and is missing some. Here the sample spans fewer than 70,000 clones, 87% being singletons. CDR1 is SQVTM, CDR2 ANQGSEA, per germline. The CDR3 sequence is 18 residues long. V lost 6 bases and J 1 base, leaving 26 bases between the germline ends. The chain has TRBV29-1 and TRBJ2-3; no clear D. This clonotype originated in a man aged 55 to 70 with head and neck cancer. The specimen sequenced was PBMCs. This chain's CDR3 is CSVTLTQVGSGGTDTQYF. In DNA, the CDR3 is TGCAGCGTCACCCTCACACAAGTCGGAAGTGGTGGCACAGATACGCAGTATTTT.